These T cell receptor beta chains were read from a single sample in a study of T-cell memory formation after mild COVID-19. MiXCR, applied by TCRdb to the 5' RACE reads, yields one record per CDR3 protein. Of just over 200,000 distinct CDR3 sequences detected, around 9.5% appear once; the ten largest clones hold roughly 4%. Sequencing input: PBMCs or a T cell subset sorted from them (not recorded which). The receptor source for this set is a man aged 18 to 29 who had mild COVID-19 (a few samples of this study predate the infection). Cell type and time point are not known. The CDR3 runs from the conserved cysteine through the conserved F or W. D genes are given only for firm matches. The size of a clone is reported for some rows only, either as once, few or many, or as a class for expanded clones.

cdr3_aa,cdr3_nt,v_call,d_call,clone_size,j_call
CASSPGQGQGNEQFF,TGTGCCAGCTCACCAGGGCAGGGGCAAGGCAATGAGCAGTTCTTC,TRBV18,.,.,TRBJ2-1
CASRPLGGGFTDTQYF,TGTGCCAGCAGGCCCCTGGGCGGGGGATTTACAGATACGCAGTATTTT,TRBV2,TRBD2,few,TRBJ2-3
CASSPLAGGRGDTQYF,TGTGCCAGCAGCCCACTGGCGGGGGGCCGAGGGGATACGCAGTATTTT,TRBV7-9,TRBD2,few,TRBJ2-3
CASRTWTASLVEGSTEAFF,TGCGCCAGCAGAACATGGACAGCGTCCCTGGTTGAGGGGAGCACTGAAGCTTTCTTT,TRBV5-1,.,once,TRBJ1-1
CASSRTGTYNEQFF,TGTGCCAGCAGCCGGACAGGGACGTACAATGAGCAGTTCTTC,TRBV7-6,TRBD1,many,TRBJ2-1
CASSLGTTQRETQYF,TGTGCCAGCAGTTTGGGAACCACACAAAGAGAGACCCAGTACTTC,TRBV12-3/TRBV12-4,.,many,TRBJ2-5
CASSQQEYGYTF,TGTGCCAGCTCACAACAGGAGTATGGCTACACCTTC,TRBV18,.,few,TRBJ1-2
CASTGTGGAYTQYF,TGTGCCAGCACCGGGACAGGGGGCGCATATACGCAGTATTTT,TRBV7-2,TRBD1,.,TRBJ2-3
CASRREGSTDTQYF,TGTGCCAGCAGGAGGGAGGGGAGCACAGATACGCAGTATTTT,TRBV12-3/TRBV12-4,TRBD2,.,TRBJ2-3
CASSTGHDTDTQYF,TGTGCCAGCAGCACGGGACATGACACAGATACGCAGTATTTT,TRBV7-2,.,many,TRBJ2-3
CASSYRVGEQFF,TGTGCCAGCAGTTACAGGGTTGGTGAGCAGTTCTTC,TRBV6-2/TRBV6-3,.,.,TRBJ2-1
CASSQGQGQEKLFF,TGCGCCAGCAGCCAAGGGCAGGGACAGGAAAAACTGTTTTTT,TRBV4-3,TRBD1,many,TRBJ1-4
CASSPGQWANTGELFF,TGTGCCAGCAGTCCGGGACAGTGGGCGAACACCGGGGAGCTGTTTTTT,TRBV5-8,TRBD1,many,TRBJ2-2
CASSPGMGEPQHF,TGTGCCAGCAGTCCCGGGATGGGTGAGCCCCAGCATTTT,TRBV6-1,.,.,TRBJ1-5
CSVRQGADTGELFF,TGCAGCGTCCGACAGGGGGCAGACACCGGGGAGCTGTTTTTT,TRBV29-1,TRBD1,.,TRBJ2-2
CASSQGGQVNGQPQHF,TGTGCCAGCAGCCAAGGGGGACAGGTAAACGGTCAGCCCCAGCATTTT,TRBV4-2,TRBD1,.,TRBJ1-5
CASSFDFYNEQFF,TGCGCCAGCAGCTTTGACTTCTACAATGAGCAGTTCTTC,TRBV5-1,.,many,TRBJ2-1
CASSVPSLTGSGANVLTF,TGTGCCAGCAGCGTGCCCTCCTTGACGGGCTCTGGGGCCAACGTCCTGACTTTC,TRBV9,.,.,TRBJ2-6
CASRGRGVAGELFF,TGTGCCAGCAGAGGCCGGGGGGTCGCCGGGGAGCTGTTTTTT,TRBV6-1,TRBD2,few,TRBJ2-2
CASSQGAVISTDTQYF,TGCGCCAGCAGCCAAGGTGCGGTGATTAGCACAGATACGCAGTATTTT,TRBV4-3,.,few,TRBJ2-3
CASSLTGGKHNEQFF,TGTGCCAGCAGTTTAACGGGGGGTAAACACAATGAGCAGTTCTTC,TRBV12-3/TRBV12-4,TRBD2,many,TRBJ2-1
CASSQDWASTDTQYF,TGCGCCAGCAGCCAAGATTGGGCCAGCACAGATACGCAGTATTTT,TRBV4-3,.,.,TRBJ2-3
CSATISGQAYQETQYF,TGCAGTGCTACGATATCCGGACAGGCGTACCAAGAGACCCAGTACTTC,TRBV20-1,TRBD1,few,TRBJ2-5
CASRLQGSDTQYF,TGTGCCAGCAGGTTACAGGGTTCAGATACGCAGTATTTT,TRBV12-3/TRBV12-4,.,few,TRBJ2-3
CASSPRSGGAGEQFF,TGTGCCAGCTCACCACGGAGCGGGGGGGCCGGTGAGCAGTTCTTC,TRBV18,TRBD2,.,TRBJ2-1
CSARDGTSGGTYEQYF,TGCAGTGCTAGAGATGGGACTAGCGGGGGAACCTACGAGCAGTACTTC,TRBV20-1,TRBD2,.,TRBJ2-7
CASSPLGEGGNQPQHF,TGTGCCAGCAGTCCTCTAGGGGAAGGGGGCAATCAGCCCCAGCATTTT,TRBV6-5,.,few,TRBJ1-5
CASSGAGTRLETQYF,TGTGCCAGCAGTGGGGCGGGGACTAGATTGGAGACCCAGTACTTC,TRBV2,TRBD2,many,TRBJ2-5
CASSWRPVSYEQYF,TGCGCCAGCAGCTGGAGACCCGTATCCTACGAGCAGTACTTC,TRBV5-1,.,many,TRBJ2-7
CASSLVGSGTVKETQYF,TGTGCCAGCAGCTTAGTCGGTTCGGGGACTGTAAAAGAGACCCAGTACTTC,TRBV7-6,.,.,TRBJ2-5
CASSLTGQGYEQYF,TGCGCCAGCAGCTTGACCGGTCAGGGTTACGAGCAGTACTTC,TRBV5-1,.,many,TRBJ2-7
CASSKVGSLAKNIQYF,TGTGCCAGCAGCAAAGTGGGCAGCTTAGCCAAAAACATTCAGTACTTC,TRBV21-1,.,.,TRBJ2-4
CASSPSGSAGETQYF,TGTGCCAGCAGCCCCAGTGGCTCTGCCGGTGAGACCCAGTACTTC,TRBV7-2,.,.,TRBJ2-5
CASRQGGNNSPLHF,TGTGCCAGCAGACAAGGGGGTAATAATTCACCCCTCCACTTT,TRBV7-3,.,.,TRBJ1-6
CSARTPLSPLHF,TGCAGTGCTCGGACTCCTCTTTCACCCCTCCACTTT,TRBV20-1,.,few,TRBJ1-6
CATSWGKTEAFF,TGTGCCACCAGCTGGGGGAAGACTGAAGCTTTCTTT,TRBV15,.,many,TRBJ1-1
CASSFIAGQETQYF,TGTGCCAGCAGTTTTATAGCCGGACAAGAGACCCAGTACTTC,TRBV28,.,.,TRBJ2-5
CASSPRAGRKQPQHF,TGTGCCAGCTCACCACGGGCAGGGCGGAAACAGCCCCAGCATTTT,TRBV18,.,few,TRBJ1-5
CASSSQLGGTEAFF,TGTGCCAGCAGCTCCCAGTTGGGGGGGACTGAAGCTTTCTTT,TRBV7-2,.,few,TRBJ1-1
CASSPGGRTGYTF,TGTGCCAGCTCACCAGGGGGGCGTACTGGCTACACCTTC,TRBV18,.,once,TRBJ1-2
CASRLYSGLSSGANVLTF,TGTGCCAGCAGGCTCTACTCGGGACTCAGCTCTGGGGCCAACGTCCTGACTTTC,TRBV28,.,many,TRBJ2-6
CASSPSMSTDTQYF,TGTGCCAGCAGCCCTTCGATGAGCACAGATACGCAGTATTTT,TRBV7-3,.,many,TRBJ2-3
CASSRRQGGREQFF,TGTGCCAGCAGCCGGAGACAGGGGGGACGTGAGCAGTTCTTC,TRBV11-1,TRBD1,few,TRBJ2-1
CASHRAPGVYGYTF,TGTGCCTCACACCGGGCCCCGGGTGTTTATGGCTACACCTTC,TRBV28,.,.,TRBJ1-2
CASSRQRGTGELFF,TGTGCCAGCAGCCGCCAGAGGGGCACCGGGGAGCTGTTTTTT,TRBV7-3,.,few,TRBJ2-2
CASTRGVVGNSPLHF,TGTGCCAGCACCCGTGGGGTGGTTGGGAATTCACCCCTCCACTTT,TRBV2,.,.,TRBJ1-6
CASSQNDQPQHF,TGTGCCAGCAGCCAAAATGATCAGCCCCAGCATTTT,TRBV3-1,.,.,TRBJ1-5
CASSHRTQETQYF,TGTGCCAGCAGCCACCGCACTCAAGAGACCCAGTACTTC,TRBV5-4,.,few,TRBJ2-5
CAWGRRDTQYF,TGTGCCTGGGGACGAAGGGATACGCAGTATTTT,TRBV30,.,many,TRBJ2-3
CASSRTGAAGYTF,TGTGCCAGCAGTCGGACAGGGGCAGCTGGCTACACCTTC,TRBV6-5,TRBD1,few,TRBJ1-2
CASRSLSSDGYTF,TGTGCCAGCAGGAGCTTAAGCAGTGATGGCTACACCTTC,TRBV2,.,.,TRBJ1-2
CASSTRGGRYTF,TGTGCCAGCAGTACCCGCGGAGGGCGCTACACCTTC,TRBV6-5,.,.,TRBJ1-2
CATSRDNGNTEAFF,TGTGCCACCAGCAGAGATAATGGGAACACTGAAGCTTTCTTT,TRBV15,.,few,TRBJ1-1
CSVEGRAKNIQYF,TGCAGCGTTGAAGGGAGAGCCAAAAACATTCAGTACTTC,TRBV29-1,.,.,TRBJ2-4
CASSPSGGAYGYTF,TGTGCCAGCAGCCCTTCCGGGGGGGCCTATGGCTACACCTTC,TRBV25-1,.,.,TRBJ1-2
CASSQLSLATGELFF,TGCGCCAGCAGCCAATTAAGCTTAGCCACCGGGGAGCTGTTTTTT,TRBV4-3,.,few,TRBJ2-2